This T cell receptor (beta chain) was documented in a study of Tregs in tolerant kidney transplant recipients. This clone has just one count. Its specificity is unknown. Measured with immunoSEQ multiplex PCR; TCRdb has only the in-frame clones, and not every one. The sample records 15,000 to 20,000 clones, 55% to 75% being singletons. In germline, CDR1 is MNHEY, CDR2 SVGAGI. V shed 2 bases, J shed 2 bases, and the junction held 2 bases outside the gene matches. CDR3 size: 14 residues. The TCR comes from a human donor in good health. Sequencing was carried out using Tregs from blood cultured with allogeneic cells. The chain recombines TRBV6-5 with TRBJ2-7; 8 nucleotides match TRBD1. Written as DNA, the CDR3 is TGTGCCAGCAGTTACGGACAGGGTCCCTACGAGCAGTACTTC. Translating gives CASSYGQGPYEQYF.